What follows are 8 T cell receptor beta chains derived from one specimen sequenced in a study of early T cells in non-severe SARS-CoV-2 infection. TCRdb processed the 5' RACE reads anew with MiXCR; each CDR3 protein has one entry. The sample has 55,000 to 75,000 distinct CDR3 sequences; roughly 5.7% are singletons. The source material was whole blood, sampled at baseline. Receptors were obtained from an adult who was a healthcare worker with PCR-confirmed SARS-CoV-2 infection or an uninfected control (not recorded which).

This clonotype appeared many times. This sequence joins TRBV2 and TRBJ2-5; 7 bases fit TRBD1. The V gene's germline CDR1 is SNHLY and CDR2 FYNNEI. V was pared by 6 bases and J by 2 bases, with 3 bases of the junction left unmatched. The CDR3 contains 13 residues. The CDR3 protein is CASSWGQQETQYF. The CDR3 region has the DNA TGTGCCAGCAGCTGGGGACAGCAAGAGACCCAGTACTTC.

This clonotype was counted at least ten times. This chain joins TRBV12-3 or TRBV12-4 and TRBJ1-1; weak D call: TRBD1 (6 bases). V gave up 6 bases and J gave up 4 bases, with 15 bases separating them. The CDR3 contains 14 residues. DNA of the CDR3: TGTGCCAGCAGCCCCCGGACAGATATCACTGAAGCTTTCTTT. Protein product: CASSPRTDITEAFF.

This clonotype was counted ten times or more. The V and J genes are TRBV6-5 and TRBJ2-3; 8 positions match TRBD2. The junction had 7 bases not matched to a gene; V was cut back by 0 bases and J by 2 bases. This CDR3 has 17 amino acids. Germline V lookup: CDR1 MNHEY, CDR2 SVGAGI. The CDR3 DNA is TGTGCCAGCAGTTACTCCCGGGAGGGCCGGGACACAGATACGCAGTATTTT. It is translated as CASSYSREGRDTDTQYF.

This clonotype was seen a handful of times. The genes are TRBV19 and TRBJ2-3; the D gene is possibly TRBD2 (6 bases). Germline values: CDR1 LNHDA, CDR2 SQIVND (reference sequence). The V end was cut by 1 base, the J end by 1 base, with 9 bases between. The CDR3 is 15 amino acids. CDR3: CASSIVGGGTDTQYF. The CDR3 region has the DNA TGTGCCAGTAGTATAGTTGGCGGGGGCACAGATACGCAGTATTTT.

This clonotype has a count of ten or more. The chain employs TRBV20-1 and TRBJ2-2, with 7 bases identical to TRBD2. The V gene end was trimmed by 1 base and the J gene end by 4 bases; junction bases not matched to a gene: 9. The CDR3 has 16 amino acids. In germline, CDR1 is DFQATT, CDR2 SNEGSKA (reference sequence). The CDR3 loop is CSARVAGVGPTGELFF. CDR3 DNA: TGCAGTGCTAGAGTGGCGGGAGTGGGTCCCACCGGGGAGCTGTTTTTT.

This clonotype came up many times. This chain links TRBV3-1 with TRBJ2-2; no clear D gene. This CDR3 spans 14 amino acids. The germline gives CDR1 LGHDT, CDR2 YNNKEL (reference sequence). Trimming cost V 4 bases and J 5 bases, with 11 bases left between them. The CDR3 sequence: CASSPRSATGELFF. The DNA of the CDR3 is TGTGCCAGCAGCCCCCGGTCGGCAACCGGGGAGCTGTTTTTT.

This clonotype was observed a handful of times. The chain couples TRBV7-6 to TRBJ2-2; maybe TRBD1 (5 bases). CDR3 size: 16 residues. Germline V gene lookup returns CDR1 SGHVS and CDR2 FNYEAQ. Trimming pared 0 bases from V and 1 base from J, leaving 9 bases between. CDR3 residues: CASSLAGALNTGELFF. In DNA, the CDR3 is TGTGCCAGCAGCTTAGCAGGGGCCTTGAACACCGGGGAGCTGTTTTTT.

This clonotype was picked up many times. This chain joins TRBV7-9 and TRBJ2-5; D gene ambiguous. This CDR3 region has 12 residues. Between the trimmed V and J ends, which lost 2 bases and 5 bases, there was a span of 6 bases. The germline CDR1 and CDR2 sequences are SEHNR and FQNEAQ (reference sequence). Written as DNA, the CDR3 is TGTGCCAGCAGCTTATCCGCTGAGACCCAGTACTTC. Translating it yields CASSLSAETQYF.